This record covers a single TCR beta chain. The antigen is not known. In this CDR3 the conserved last residue, phenylalanine or tryptophan, is missing, so a read error is likely. This entry is derived from a study of T and B cells in COVID-19 patients. Study as a whole: The recovered cohort's median age was approximately 37 years, versus about 63 years in active infection. In the active-infection cohort, about 90% of the 20 patients had comorbidities linked to unfavorable COVID-19 outcome.

Trimming left V 3 bases short and J 5 bases short, with 11 bases between. The CDR3 is made up of 13 amino acids. BIOMED2 TRB-A/B primer pools were used in multiplex TRB PCR. TCRdb used MiXCR to reprocess the multiplex PCR reads, holding one entry per CDR3 protein. In the table there are 11,000 to 15,000 distinct CDR3 sequences, under 30% of which are singletons. From blood, about 250-500 ng of genomic DNA served as TRB template. Study findings and constraints: No sequencing was yet done of CD4+, regulatory or CD8+ subsets, or of SARS-CoV-2-responsive or tetramer+ sorted cells. In COVID-19 patients, T cell receptor beta variable and joining gene use was reportedly strongly skewed.

This TCR derives from a human donor who had recovered from COVID-19. This chain connects TRBV12-3 or TRBV12-4 to TRBJ2-7, with D maybe TRBD1 (6 bases). The sample taken for sequencing was blood. CDR3 coding DNA: TGTGCCAGCAGTTTCAGGGGAATACACGAGCAGTACTTA. It specifies CASSFRGIHEQYL.